Listed here is a single T cell receptor beta chain. Clones were read by immunoSEQ multiplex PCR, and TCRdb kept only the in-frame ones, dropping some. The sample shows around 47,000 clones, around nine tenths of them seen only once. The data are from a study of memory CD8 T cells in hepatitis C reinfection. Study information: A couple of donors resolved primary infection, then developed chronic reinfection.

Described time point: peak reinfection, 3 to 8 weeks after reinfection detection. The sorted cells went straight to TCR sequencing with no prior in vitro expansion. The CDR3 sequence is 15 residues long. The germline V gene encodes CDR1 LNHNV and CDR2 YYDKDF (reference sequence). V was shortened by 0 bases and J by 4 bases, with 10 bases between the two germline ends. V and J are TRBV15 and TRBJ1-5, with TRBD1 as a possible D gene (5 bases). Sequences were obtained from naive CD8+ T cells sorted from blood. The TCR sequence derives from a man between 18 and 35 years old with hepatitis C virus infection. The chain's CDR3 is CATSRDKGSNQPQHF. CDR3 sequence (DNA): TGTGCCACCAGCAGAGACAAGGGGTCAAATCAGCCCCAGCATTTT. The full variable domain, rest sourced from reference TRBV15 and TRBJ1-5, is DAMVIQNPRYQVTQFGKPVTLSCSQTLNHNVMYWYQQKSSQAPKLLFHYYDKDFNNEADTPDNFQSRRPNTSFCFLDIRSPGLGDTAMYLCATSRDKGSNQPQHFGDGTRLSIL.